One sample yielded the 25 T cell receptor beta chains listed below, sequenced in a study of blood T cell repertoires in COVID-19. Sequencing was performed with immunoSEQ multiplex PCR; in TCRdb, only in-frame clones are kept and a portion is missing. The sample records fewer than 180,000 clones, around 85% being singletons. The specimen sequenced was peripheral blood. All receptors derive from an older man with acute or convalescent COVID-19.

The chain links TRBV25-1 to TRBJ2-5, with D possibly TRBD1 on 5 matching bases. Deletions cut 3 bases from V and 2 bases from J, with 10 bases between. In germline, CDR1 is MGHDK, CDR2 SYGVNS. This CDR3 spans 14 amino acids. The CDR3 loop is CASSDQGPQETQYF. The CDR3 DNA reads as TGTGCCAGCAGTGATCAGGGCCCTCAAGAGACCCAGTACTTC.

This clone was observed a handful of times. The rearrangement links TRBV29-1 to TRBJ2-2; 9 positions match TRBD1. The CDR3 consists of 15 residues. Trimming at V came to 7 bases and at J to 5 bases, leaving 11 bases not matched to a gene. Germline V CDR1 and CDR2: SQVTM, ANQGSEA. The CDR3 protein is CSAGWGQGQTGELFF. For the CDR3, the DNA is TGCAGCGCTGGTTGGGGACAGGGTCAAACCGGGGAGCTGTTTTTT.

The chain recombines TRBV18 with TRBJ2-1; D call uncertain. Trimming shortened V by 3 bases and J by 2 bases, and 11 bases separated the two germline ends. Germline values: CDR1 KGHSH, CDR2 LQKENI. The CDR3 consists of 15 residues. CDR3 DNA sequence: TGTGCCAGCTCACCCTCGCGGTCCACCTACAATGAGCAGTTCTTC. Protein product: CASSPSRSTYNEQFF.

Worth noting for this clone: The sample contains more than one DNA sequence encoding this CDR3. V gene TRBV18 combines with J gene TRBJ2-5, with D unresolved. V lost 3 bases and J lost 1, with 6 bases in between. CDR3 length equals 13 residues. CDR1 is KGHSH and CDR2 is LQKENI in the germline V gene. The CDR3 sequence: CASSPAGQETQYF. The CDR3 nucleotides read TGTGCCAGCTCACCCGCAGGCCAAGAGACCCAGTACTTC.

CDR3 loop: CASSVGPGTASYEQYF. The CDR3 DNA is TGTGCCAGCAGTGTGGGTCCCGGGACAGCCTCCTACGAGCAGTACTTC. The chain uses TRBV2 and TRBJ2-7; 7 bases fit TRBD1. There are 16 residues in the CDR3. The V gene end was trimmed by 4 bases and the J gene end by 0 bases; junction bases not matched to a gene: 9. Germline values: CDR1 SNHLY, CDR2 FYNNEI.

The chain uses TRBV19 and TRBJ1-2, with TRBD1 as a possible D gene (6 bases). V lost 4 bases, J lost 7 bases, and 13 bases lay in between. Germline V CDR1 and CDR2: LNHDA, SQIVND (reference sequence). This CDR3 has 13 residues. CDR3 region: CASSRAGEIGYTF. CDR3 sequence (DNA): TGTGCCAGTAGTAGGGCAGGGGAGATTGGCTACACCTTC.

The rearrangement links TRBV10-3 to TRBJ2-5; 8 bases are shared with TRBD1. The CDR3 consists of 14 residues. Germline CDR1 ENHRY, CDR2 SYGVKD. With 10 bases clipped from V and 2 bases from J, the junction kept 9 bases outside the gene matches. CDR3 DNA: TGTGCCACCTCCGCAGGGGGCAATCAAGAGACCCAGTACTTC. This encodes CATSAGGNQETQYF.

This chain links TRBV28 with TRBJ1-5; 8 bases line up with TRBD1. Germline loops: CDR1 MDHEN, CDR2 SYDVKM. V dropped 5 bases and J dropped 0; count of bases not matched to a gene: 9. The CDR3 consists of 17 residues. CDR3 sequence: CASSLSRDRFSNQPQHF. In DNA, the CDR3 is TGTGCCAGCAGTCTCTCTCGGGACAGGTTTAGCAATCAGCCCCAGCATTTT. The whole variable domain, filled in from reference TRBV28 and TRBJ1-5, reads DVKVTQSSRYLVKRTGEKVFLECVQDMDHENMFWYRQDPGLGLRLIYFSYDVKMKEKGDIPEGYSVSREKKERFSLILESASTNQTSMYLCASSLSRDRFSNQPQHFGDGTRLSIL.

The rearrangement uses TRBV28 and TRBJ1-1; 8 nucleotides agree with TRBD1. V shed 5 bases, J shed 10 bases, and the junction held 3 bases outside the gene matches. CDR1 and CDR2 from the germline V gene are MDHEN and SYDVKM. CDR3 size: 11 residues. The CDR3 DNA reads TGTGCCAGCAGTCCAGACAGGGGAGCTTTCTTT. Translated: CASSPDRGAFF. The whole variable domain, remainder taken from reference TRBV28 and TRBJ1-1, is DVKVTQSSRYLVKRTGEKVFLECVQDMDHENMFWYRQDPGLGLRLIYFSYDVKMKEKGDIPEGYSVSREKKERFSLILESASTNQTSMYLCASSPDRGAFFGQGTRLTVV.

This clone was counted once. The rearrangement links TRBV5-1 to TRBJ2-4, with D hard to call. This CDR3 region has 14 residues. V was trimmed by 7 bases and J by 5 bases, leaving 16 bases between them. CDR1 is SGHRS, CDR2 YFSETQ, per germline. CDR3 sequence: CASGSEIGQNIQYF. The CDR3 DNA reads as TGCGCCAGCGGCAGCGAGATTGGCCAAAACATTCAGTACTTC. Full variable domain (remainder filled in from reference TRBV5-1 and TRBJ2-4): KAGVTQTPRYLIKTRGQQVTLSCSPISGHRSVSWYQQTPGQGLQFLFEYFSETQRNKGNFPGRFSGRQFSNSRSEMNVSTLELGDSALYLCASGSEIGQNIQYFGAGTRLSVL.

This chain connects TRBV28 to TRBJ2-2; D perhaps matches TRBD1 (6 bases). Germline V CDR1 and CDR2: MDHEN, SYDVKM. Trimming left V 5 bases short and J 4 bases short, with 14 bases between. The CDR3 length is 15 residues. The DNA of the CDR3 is TGTGCCAGCAGTCTACACGCGACAGGCACCGGGGAGCTGTTTTTT. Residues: CASSLHATGTGELFF.

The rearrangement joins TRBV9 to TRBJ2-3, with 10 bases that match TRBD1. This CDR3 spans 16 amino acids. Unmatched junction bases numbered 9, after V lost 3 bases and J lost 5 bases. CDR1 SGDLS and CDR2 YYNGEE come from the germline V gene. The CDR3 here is CASSGQGARGGDTQYF. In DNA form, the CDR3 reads TGTGCCAGCAGCGGACAGGGGGCGAGGGGTGGAGATACGCAGTATTTT.

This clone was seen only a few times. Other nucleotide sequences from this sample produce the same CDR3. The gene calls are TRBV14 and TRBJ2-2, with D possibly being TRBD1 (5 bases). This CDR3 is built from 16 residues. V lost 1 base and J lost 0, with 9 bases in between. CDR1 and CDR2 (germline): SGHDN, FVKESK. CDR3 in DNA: TGTGCCAGCAGCCAAGTCAGGGCCCCGAACACCGGGGAGCTGTTTTTT. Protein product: CASSQVRAPNTGELFF.

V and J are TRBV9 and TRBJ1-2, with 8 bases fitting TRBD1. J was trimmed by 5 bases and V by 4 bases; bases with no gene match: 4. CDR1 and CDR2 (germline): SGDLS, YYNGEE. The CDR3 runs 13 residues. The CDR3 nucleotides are TGTGCCAGCAGCCCAACAGGGGGTTATGGCTACACCTTC. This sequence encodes CASSPTGGYGYTF. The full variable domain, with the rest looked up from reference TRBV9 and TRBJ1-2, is DSGVTQTPKHLITATGQRVTLRCSPRSGDLSVYWYQQSLDQGLQFLIQYYNGEERAKGNILERFSAQQFPDLHSELNLSSLELGDSALYFCASSPTGGYGYTFGSGTRLTVV.

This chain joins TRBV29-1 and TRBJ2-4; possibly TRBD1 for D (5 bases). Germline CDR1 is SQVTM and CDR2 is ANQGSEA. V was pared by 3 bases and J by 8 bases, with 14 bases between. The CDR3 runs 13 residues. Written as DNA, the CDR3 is TGCAGCGTTGAGGTTTTGGTAGGGGACATTCAGTACTTC. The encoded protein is CSVEVLVGDIQYF.

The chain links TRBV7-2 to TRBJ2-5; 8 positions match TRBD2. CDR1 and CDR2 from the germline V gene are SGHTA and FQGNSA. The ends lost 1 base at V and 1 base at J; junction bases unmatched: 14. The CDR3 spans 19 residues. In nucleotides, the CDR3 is TGTGCCAGCAGCTTAGGGACCTCTACGCTAGCGGGTGCCCAAGAGACCCAGTACTTC. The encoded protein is CASSLGTSTLAGAQETQYF.

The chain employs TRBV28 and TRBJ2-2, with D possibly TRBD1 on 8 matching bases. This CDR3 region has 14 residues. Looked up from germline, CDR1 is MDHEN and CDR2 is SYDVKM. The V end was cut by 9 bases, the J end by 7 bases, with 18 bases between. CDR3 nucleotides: TGTGCCAGTAGGACAGGGAGGGTCGGCGGGGAGCTGTTTTTT. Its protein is CASRTGRVGGELFF.

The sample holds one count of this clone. This chain's CDR3 is CASSYSRQGGGEKLFF. The CDR3, as DNA: TGTGCCAGCAGTTACTCGAGACAGGGCGGAGGTGAAAAACTGTTTTTT. The genes are TRBV6-5 and TRBJ1-4; 7 bases fit TRBD1. After removal of 0 bases from V and 7 bases from J, the junction contained 8 bases not matched to a gene. Germline CDR1 and CDR2: MNHEY and SVGAGI. The CDR3 sequence is 16 residues long.

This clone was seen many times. CDR3 in amino acids: CASSPTGTSGETQYF. The DNA of the CDR3 is TGTGCCAGCAGTCCGACCGGGACTAGTGGTGAGACCCAGTACTTC. This sequence joins TRBV27 and TRBJ2-5; 8 nucleotides match TRBD2. Trimming took 5 bases from V and 5 from J; bases not matched to a gene: 10. This CDR3 is built from 15 residues. The germline CDR1 and CDR2 sequences are MNHEY and SMNVEV (reference sequence).

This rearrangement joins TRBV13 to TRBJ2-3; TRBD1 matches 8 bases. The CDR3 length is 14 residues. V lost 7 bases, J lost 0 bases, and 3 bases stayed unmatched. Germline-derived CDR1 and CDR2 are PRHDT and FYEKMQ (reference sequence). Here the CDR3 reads CASTRDRSTDTQYF. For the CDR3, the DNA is TGTGCCAGCACCCGGGACAGGAGCACAGATACGCAGTATTTT.

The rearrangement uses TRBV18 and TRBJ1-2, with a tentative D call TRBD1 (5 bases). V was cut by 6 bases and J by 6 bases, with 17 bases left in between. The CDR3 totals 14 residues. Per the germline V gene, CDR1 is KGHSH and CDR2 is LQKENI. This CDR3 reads CASSPGNGRDGYTF. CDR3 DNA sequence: TGTGCCAGCTCCCCTGGGAACGGCAGGGATGGCTACACCTTC.

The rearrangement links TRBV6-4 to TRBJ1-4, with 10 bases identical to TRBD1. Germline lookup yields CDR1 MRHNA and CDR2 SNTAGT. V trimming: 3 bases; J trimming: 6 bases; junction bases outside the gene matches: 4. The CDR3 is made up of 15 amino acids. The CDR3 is CASSDKDRGDEKLFF. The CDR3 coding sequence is TGTGCCAGCAGTGATAAGGACAGGGGGGATGAAAAACTGTTTTTT.

The CDR3 loop reads CATSVRSRTANEQYF. The CDR3 coding sequence is TGTGCCACCAGCGTACGATCCCGGACAGCCAACGAGCAGTACTTC. The chain couples TRBV15 to TRBJ2-7, with a possible D match to TRBD1 (6 bases). The germline V gene encodes CDR1 LNHNV and CDR2 YYDKDF (reference sequence). Deletions cut 5 bases from V and 5 bases from J, with 19 bases between. CDR3 length: 15 amino acids. The full variable domain, in which reference TRBV15 and TRBJ2-7 provide the parts outside the CDR3, is DAMVIQNPRYQVTQFGKPVTLSCSQTLNHNVMYWYQQKSSQAPKLLFHYYDKDFNNEADTPDNFQSRRPNTSFCFLDIRSPGLGDTAMYLCATSVRSRTANEQYFGPGTRLTVT.

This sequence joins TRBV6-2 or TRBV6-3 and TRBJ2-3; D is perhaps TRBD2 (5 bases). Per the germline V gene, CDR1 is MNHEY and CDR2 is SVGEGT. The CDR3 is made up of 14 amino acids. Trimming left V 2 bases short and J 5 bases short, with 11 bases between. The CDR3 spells CASSYGPEGDTQYF. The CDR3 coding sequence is TGTGCCAGCAGTTACGGCCCCGAGGGAGATACGCAGTATTTT.

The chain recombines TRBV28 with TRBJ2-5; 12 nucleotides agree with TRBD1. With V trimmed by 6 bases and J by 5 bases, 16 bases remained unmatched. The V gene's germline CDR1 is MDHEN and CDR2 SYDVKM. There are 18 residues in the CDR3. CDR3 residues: CASSSSPRDRGRGETQYF. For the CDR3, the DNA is TGTGCCAGCAGCTCCTCCCCCCGGGACAGGGGGCGCGGTGAGACCCAGTACTTC.